The 14 T cell receptor beta chains in this list originate from one sample, sequenced in a study of CD8 T cells in Susac syndrome. RNA amounts of about 0.45 to 1 ug underwent reverse transcription with random hexamers. TCRdb independently ran MiXCR on the immunoSEQ multiplex PCR reads; one entry per CDR3 protein. The top ten hold 0.16% of the sample, which has some 150,000 distinct CDR3 sequences, around 96% seen once. The sequencing input was CD4+ T cells from PBMCs. All receptors come from a human donor with Susac syndrome.

J is TRBJ1-5 and V is TRBV12-3 or TRBV12-4, with 8 nucleotides matching TRBD1. V lost 6 bases to trimming and J lost 7 bases; unmatched junction nucleotides: 20. There are 18 residues in the CDR3. The CDR3: CASSNRDRPGGVGQPQHF. The DNA for the CDR3 is TGTGCCAGCAGCAACCGGGACAGGCCCGGTGGGGTGGGACAGCCCCAGCATTTT.

This clonotype was counted once. V is TRBV23-1 and J is TRBJ2-6; no firm D call. TRBV23-1 is annotated as an ORF whose role is uncertain. V lost 4 bases to trimming and J lost 0 bases, with 7 bases between them. The CDR3 is 15 amino acids. The CDR3 loop is CASSPTRSGANVLTF. The CDR3 DNA is TGCGCCAGCAGTCCGACCCGCTCTGGGGCCAACGTCCTGACTTTC.

The genes are TRBV4-1 and TRBJ2-7; D might be TRBD1 (6 bases). In germline, CDR1 is MGHRA, CDR2 YSYEKL. The CDR3 consists of 15 residues. The V and J ends lost 0 bases and 0 bases respectively, with 9 bases between them. The CDR3 spells CASSQDWDISYEQYF. The DNA of the CDR3 is TGCGCCAGCAGCCAAGATTGGGACATCTCCTACGAGCAGTACTTC.

This chain connects TRBV4-3 to TRBJ1-2; the match to TRBD1 covers 10 bases. There are 14 residues in the CDR3. In germline, CDR1 is LGHNA, CDR2 YSLEER. J was trimmed by 7 bases and V by 4 bases; bases with no gene match: 6. CDR3 in amino acids: CASSRGTGAAGYTF. CDR3 in DNA: TGCGCCAGCAGCCGCGGGACAGGGGCCGCTGGCTACACCTTC.

The V call is TRBV7-3, the J call TRBJ2-5; 11 positions agree with TRBD2. The CDR3 is 15 amino acids. V was pared by 5 bases and J by 5 bases, with 7 bases of the junction left unmatched. Looked up from germline, CDR1 is SGHTA and CDR2 is FQGTGA. CDR3 in DNA: TGTGCCAGCAGCATTAGCGGGGGGGCTGTCGAGACCCAGTACTTC. Its protein is CASSISGGAVETQYF.

This chain joins TRBV27 and TRBJ1-5; D may be TRBD1 (5 bases). Trimming took 7 bases from V and 0 from J, leaving 16 bases between them. The CDR3 covers 16 residues. The germline CDR1 and CDR2 sequences are MNHEY and SMNVEV (reference sequence). CDR3 sequence reads: CASNRDRNYSNQPQHF. CDR3 bases: TGTGCCAGCAACCGGGACCGAAATTATAGCAATCAGCCCCAGCATTTT.

The chain is built from TRBV12-3 or TRBV12-4 and TRBJ2-1, with 9 bases fitting TRBD2. With 8 bases clipped from V and 10 bases from J, the junction kept 9 bases outside the gene matches. This CDR3 is 13 amino acids long. The CDR3 here is CASCGGGAWEQFF. The CDR3 DNA sequence: TGTGCCAGCTGCGGCGGGGGGGCCTGGGAGCAGTTCTTC.

The rearrangement joins TRBV7-2 to TRBJ2-1, with 7 bases matching TRBD1. CDR1 SGHTA and CDR2 FQGNSA come from the germline V gene. The CDR3 loop spans 17 amino acids. V shed 1 base, J shed 7 bases, and the junction held 13 bases outside the gene matches. DNA for the CDR3: TGTGCCAGCAGCTTAGAGAGGGGGCTCCGAGGGGTGAATGAGCAGTTCTTC. Amino acid sequence: CASSLERGLRGVNEQFF.

This chain uses TRBV13 with TRBJ1-5; tentatively, D is TRBD1 (5 bases). The CDR3 totals 14 residues. Germline V gene sequence: CDR1 PRHDT, CDR2 FYEKMQ (reference sequence). The V gene lost 4 bases and the J gene lost 5 bases, with 12 bases spanning the gap. The CDR3 sequence: CASSWGRVDQPQHF. The CDR3 DNA reads as TGTGCCAGCAGCTGGGGCAGGGTTGATCAGCCCCAGCATTTT.

The genes are TRBV5-1 and TRBJ1-2; D possibly corresponds to TRBD1 (6 bases). In germline, CDR1 is SGHRS, CDR2 YFSETQ. V lost 0 bases to trimming and J lost 7 bases, with 10 bases between them. The CDR3 runs to 13 residues. CDR3 sequence: CASSLAGGSGYTF. The CDR3 bases are TGCGCCAGCAGCTTGGCGGGGGGCTCTGGCTACACCTTC.

The rearrangement uses TRBV15 and TRBJ2-1, with TRBD1 matching over 11 bases. This CDR3 spans 14 amino acids. The V and J ends lost 6 bases and 8 bases, in that order; junction bases with no gene match: 6. The germline V gene has CDR1 LNHNV and CDR2 YYDKDF (reference sequence). The CDR3 DNA sequence: TGTGCCACCAGAAGGGACAGGGGGGTGGATGAGCAGTTCTTC. It yields the protein CATRRDRGVDEQFF.

The rearrangement joins TRBV29-1 to TRBJ1-1; the D is unclear. The CDR3 covers 12 residues. Germline V lookup: CDR1 SQVTM, CDR2 ANQGSEA. With 5 bases removed from V and 3 bases from J, the gap between germline ends came to 10 bases. CDR3 nucleotide sequence: TGCAGCGTTCGCGTGGGGTACACTGAAGCTTTCTTT. Encoded protein: CSVRVGYTEAFF. Drawing the rest from reference TRBV29-1 and TRBJ1-1, the complete variable domain is SAVISQKPSRDICQRGTSLTIQCQVDSQVTMMFWYRQQPGQSLTLIATANQGSEATYESGFVIDKFPISRPNLTFSTLTVSNMSPEDSSIYLCSVRVGYTEAFFGQGTRLTVV.

This clonotype showed up just once. V and J are TRBV27 and TRBJ1-1; D is unclear. Germline CDR1 is MNHEY and CDR2 is SMNVEV (reference sequence). The CDR3 loop spans 15 amino acids. With 6 bases removed from V and 0 bases from J, the gap between germline ends came to 14 bases. CDR3 sequence (DNA): TGTGCCAGCAGGCTAAGGGATCGTATGAACACTGAAGCTTTCTTT. It translates to CASRLRDRMNTEAFF.

V usage is TRBV20-1 and J usage is TRBJ1-1; D perhaps matches TRBD1 (5 bases). This CDR3 has 15 amino acids. V was shortened by 3 bases and J by 1 base, with 15 bases between the two germline ends. Germline lookup yields CDR1 DFQATT and CDR2 SNEGSKA (reference sequence). The CDR3 nucleotides read TGCAGTGCTAGCCCCCCCGCCAGGGAGAACACTGAAGCTTTCTTT. Its protein product is CSASPPARENTEAFF.